This TCR beta chain was found in a study of lung T cells in sarcoidosis with Löfgren's syndrome. TCRdb re-analysed the reads in MiXCR, keeping a single row per CDR3 protein. The data show 15,000 to 20,000 distinct CDR3 sequences, with about 20% seen just once and around 4.1% held by the top ten. General observations from the study: Sarcoidosis antigen recognition was only suggested, antigen unidentified.

CDR1 is KGHSH and CDR2 is LQKENI in the germline V gene. The CDR3 loop spans 17 amino acids. Trimming stripped 8 bases from V and 0 bases from J, with 21 bases between. In its sample, this clonotype was seen once. Its antigen is currently unknown. A single base separates this from a much larger clone, so it may be a read error. The chain couples TRBV18 to TRBJ2-3, with D perhaps TRBD1 (6 bases). Sequencing was carried out using CD4+ T cells from PBMCs. The TCR sequence derives from a human donor with sarcoidosis (Löfgren's syndrome or another form), or a control subject (not recorded which). In DNA, the CDR3 is TGTGCCAGCCCACGCCCCGCCGGGCAGGGGAGCACAGATACGCAGTATTTT. Amino acids: CASPRPAGQGSTDTQYF.